This record concerns one TCR beta chain sequence. This CDR3 spans 16 amino acids. Germline-derived CDR1 and CDR2 are SEHNR and FQNEAQ (reference sequence). V lost 5 bases and J lost 5; bases outside the gene matches: 10. Selected positively for CCR7 and CD45RO-negative, naive CD8 cells excluded terminally differentiated effector memory CD45RA+ cells. This entry belongs to a study of shared clonotypes between healthy human individuals. Evenly divided among several immunoSEQ plates was the genomic DNA of each subset. In the authors' workflow: Owing to the provision of junction-only sequences devoid of quality scores by immunoSEQ, filtering differed. Generated by immunoSEQ multiplex PCR, the TCRdb table keeps only in-frame clones and is missing some. Clone size and V and J calls were adopted from that table, with D and trimming inferred from the DNA. The sample has more than 2 million clones; about 94% are singletons.

The receptor's source is a young man in good health. Some clones in this sample may be carry-over from other donors' samples. The sample consisted of naive CD8+ T cells from PBMCs. This rearrangement joins TRBV7-9 to TRBJ2-1, with 9 bases matching TRBD1. CDR3 coding DNA: TGTGCCAGCAGCCCCACCGGGACAGGGAGCGACAATGAGCAGTTCTTC. Its protein is CASSPTGTGSDNEQFF.